This entry lists 26 T cell receptor beta chains sequenced from one sample in a study of blood T cell repertoires in COVID-19. The assay was immunoSEQ multiplex PCR, and TCRdb's table has in-frame clones only and misses some. The sample lists almost 300,000 clones, roughly 86% seen once, with approximately 12% in the top ten. The sequenced material came from peripheral blood. These receptors originate from a woman in her 30s with COVID-19, enrolled during active disease.

This chain uses TRBV3-1 (or the pseudogene TRBV3-2) with TRBJ2-2; D is undetermined. Trimming took 3 bases from V and 6 from J, leaving 8 bases between them. This CDR3 has 13 residues. The germline CDR1 and CDR2 sequences are LGHDT and YNNKEL (reference sequence). The DNA for the CDR3 is TGTGCCAGCAGCCAGTCTACGGCCGGGGAGCTGTTTTTT. This encodes CASSQSTAGELFF.

The V gene is TRBV10-3, the J gene TRBJ2-6, with D tentatively TRBD2 (5 bases). Germline CDR1 ENHRY, CDR2 SYGVKD. V lost 8 bases and J 4 bases, leaving 6 bases between the germline ends. CDR3 length: 12 amino acids. The CDR3 DNA sequence: TGTGCCATCGGCGGGGGGGCCAACGTCCTGACTTTC. It yields the protein CAIGGGANVLTF.

The rearrangement joins TRBV11-2 to TRBJ1-6; no clear D. The CDR3 is 15 amino acids. Between the trimmed V and J ends, which lost 5 bases and 7 bases, there was a span of 15 bases. The germline V gene has CDR1 SGHAT and CDR2 FQNNGV. CDR3 sequence: CASSPAGRPNSPLHF. CDR3 bases: TGTGCCAGCAGCCCGGCGGGCCGGCCCAATTCACCCCTCCACTTT. The whole variable domain, filled in from reference TRBV11-2 and TRBJ1-6, reads EAGVAQSPRYKIIEKRQSVAFWCNPISGHATLYWYQQILGQGPKLLIQFQNNGVVDDSQLPKDRFSAERLKGVDSTLKIQPAKLEDSAVYLCASSPAGRPNSPLHFGNGTRLTVT.

V gene TRBV9 combines with J gene TRBJ2-1; D is unresolved. V was cut by 5 bases and J by 3 bases, with 12 bases left in between. CDR1 is SGDLS and CDR2 is YYNGEE in the germline V gene. The CDR3 runs 14 residues. The CDR3 reads CASSVSDHYNEQFF. CDR3 in DNA: TGTGCCAGCAGTGTCAGCGACCACTACAATGAGCAGTTCTTC.

V is TRBV4-1 and J is TRBJ1-2; TRBD1 matches 7 bases. The germline gives CDR1 MGHRA, CDR2 YSYEKL. V shed 6 bases, J shed 0 bases, and the junction held 13 bases outside the gene matches. The CDR3 has 17 amino acids. This chain's CDR3 is CASRNLRTGESNYGYTF. CDR3 bases: TGCGCCAGCAGAAATCTTAGGACAGGAGAGTCTAACTATGGCTACACCTTC.

Only a few counts were recorded for this clone. The V and J genes are TRBV7-9 and TRBJ1-5; no firm D call. The CDR3 consists of 14 residues. V was clipped by 10 bases and J by 2 bases, with 15 bases between them. Germline lookup yields CDR1 SEHNR and CDR2 FQNEAQ (reference sequence). The CDR3 DNA reads as TGTGCCACCTCCGGCGGTAGCGGCAATCAGCCCCAGCATTTT. It codes for CATSGGSGNQPQHF.

V and J are TRBV6-1 and TRBJ2-3; 11 positions match TRBD1. CDR1 MNHNS and CDR2 SASEGT come from the germline V gene. The CDR3 has 16 amino acids. Trimming at V came to 1 base and at J to 2 bases, leaving 2 bases not matched to a gene. This CDR3 is CASSEGTGGLTDTQYF. CDR3 DNA sequence: TGTGCCAGCAGTGAAGGGACAGGGGGCCTCACAGATACGCAGTATTTT.

The chain has TRBV19 and TRBJ2-7; the match to TRBD1 covers 12 bases. CDR1 is LNHDA, CDR2 SQIVND, per germline (reference sequence). Unmatched junction bases numbered 4, after V lost 4 bases and J lost 3 bases. This CDR3 comprises 15 residues. The CDR3 DNA sequence: TGTGCCAGTAGTACCGGGACAGGGGGCATCTACGAGCAGTACTTC. It encodes CASSTGTGGIYEQYF.

The rearrangement uses TRBV5-1 and TRBJ2-3; 7 bases agree with TRBD2. The CDR3 contains 18 residues. Germline CDR1 is SGHRS and CDR2 is YFSETQ. The junction had 12 bases not matched to a gene; V was cut back by 0 bases and J by 2 bases. The CDR3 coding sequence is TGCGCCAGCAGCTTGGCCCGGCTAGCGGTGTGGGACACAGATACGCAGTATTTT. It specifies CASSLARLAVWDTDTQYF.

The V call is TRBV6-4, the J call TRBJ2-5, with 7 bases matching TRBD2. Germline CDR1 reads MRHNA; CDR2 reads SNTAGT. The ends lost 11 bases at V and 7 bases at J; junction bases unmatched: 7. There are 11 residues in the CDR3. CDR3 region: CARGVLGTQYF. The CDR3 DNA is TGTGCCCGGGGGGTCCTAGGGACCCAGTACTTC.

The rearrangement uses TRBV18 and TRBJ1-2; weak D call: TRBD1 (6 bases). The V end was cut by 6 bases, the J end by 4 bases, with 15 bases between. Germline CDR1 reads KGHSH; CDR2 reads LQKENI. The CDR3 runs to 14 residues. CDR3 residues: CASSTWDTRYGYTF. The CDR3 DNA is TGTGCCAGCTCCACCTGGGACACCCGCTATGGCTACACCTTC.

The chain recombines TRBV6-5 with TRBJ1-2; 9 bases line up with TRBD1. The CDR3 has 15 residues. Looked up from germline, CDR1 is MNHEY and CDR2 is SVGAGI. The junction had 6 bases not matched to a gene; V was cut back by 2 bases and J by 5 bases. The CDR3 nucleotides read TGTGCCAGCAGTTACACCACCGGGACAGGGTATGGCTACACCTTC. Amino acid sequence: CASSYTTGTGYGYTF.

The genes are TRBV7-9 and TRBJ1-2; D is undetermined. CDR3 size: 12 residues. CDR1 is SEHNR and CDR2 is FQNEAQ in the germline V gene (reference sequence). Trimming stripped 2 bases from V and 4 bases from J, with 5 bases between. The CDR3 nucleotides are TGTGCCAGCAGCTTACGGGGCTATGGCTACACCTTC. Its translation: CASSLRGYGYTF.

The genes are TRBV5-6 and TRBJ2-3, with D hard to call. V lost 5 bases to trimming and J lost 6 bases, with 10 bases between them. This CDR3 has 12 amino acids. Germline CDR1 is SGHDT and CDR2 is YYEEEE. The chain's CDR3 is CASSPYGDTQYF. As DNA, the CDR3 is TGTGCCAGCAGTCCATACGGGGATACGCAGTATTTT.

V and J are TRBV5-6 and TRBJ1-6, with D perhaps TRBD1 (6 bases). This CDR3 region has 14 residues. V was pared by 4 bases and J by 5 bases, with 10 bases between. CDR1 and CDR2 (germline): SGHDT, YYEEEE. The CDR3 nucleotides are TGTGCCAGCAGCATGGACAGAGATAATTCACCCCTCCACTTT. Translating it yields CASSMDRDNSPLHF.

The CDR3 here is CASSQSDTQYF. The CDR3 DNA reads TGTGCCAGCAGCCAGTCGGATACGCAGTATTTT. This chain connects TRBV14 to TRBJ2-3; D gene ambiguous. The CDR3 totals 11 residues. Germline V gene sequence: CDR1 SGHDN, CDR2 FVKESK. The V and J ends lost 3 bases and 6 bases respectively, with 4 bases between them. Combining the CDR3 with reference TRBV14 and TRBJ2-3 gives the whole variable domain EAGVTQFPSHSVIEKGQTVTLRCDPISGHDNLYWYRRVMGKEIKFLLHFVKESKQDESGMPNNRFLAERTGGTYSTLKVQPAELEDSGVYFCASSQSDTQYFGPGTRLTVL.

The gene calls are TRBV13 and TRBJ2-5; the match to TRBD2 covers 8 bases. Germline CDR1 reads PRHDT; CDR2 reads FYEKMQ (reference sequence). The V segment lost 5 bases and the J segment 0 bases; nucleotides outside the gene matches: 8. This CDR3 is built from 16 residues. CDR3 loop: CASSTIGTRDQETQYF. In nucleotides, the CDR3 is TGTGCCAGCAGCACTATCGGGACTAGGGACCAAGAGACCCAGTACTTC.

The CDR3 loop reads CASRPYERTYNEQFF. The CDR3 DNA follows: TGTGCCAGCAGGCCTTACGAGCGGACTTACAATGAGCAGTTCTTC. This sequence joins TRBV6-5 and TRBJ2-1, with D possibly TRBD2 on 5 matching bases. The germline CDR1 and CDR2 sequences are MNHEY and SVGAGI. The CDR3 totals 15 residues. V gave up 6 bases and J gave up 4 bases, with 16 bases separating them.

This clone showed up just once. The genes are TRBV11-2 and TRBJ2-7; 10 bases map to TRBD1. The germline gives CDR1 SGHAT, CDR2 FQNNGV. The CDR3 loop spans 18 amino acids. With V trimmed by 4 bases and J by 0 bases, 12 bases remained unmatched. The CDR3 loop reads CASSSPWDRGPNSYEQYF. The CDR3 nucleotides are TGTGCCAGCAGCTCCCCTTGGGACAGGGGTCCGAACTCCTACGAGCAGTACTTC.

The chain employs TRBV28 and TRBJ2-2, with TRBD2 as a possible D gene (5 bases). The CDR3 length is 15 residues. Deletions cut 1 base from V and 5 bases from J, with 11 bases between. The germline gives CDR1 MDHEN, CDR2 SYDVKM. The CDR3 here is CASSLFSAGTGELFF. In DNA, the CDR3 is TGTGCCAGCAGTTTATTTTCCGCGGGTACCGGGGAGCTGTTTTTT. Together with reference TRBV28 and TRBJ2-2, the CDR3 gives the full variable domain: DVKVTQSSRYLVKRTGEKVFLECVQDMDHENMFWYRQDPGLGLRLIYFSYDVKMKEKGDIPEGYSVSREKKERFSLILESASTNQTSMYLCASSLFSAGTGELFFGEGSRLTVL.

A single count supports this clone. V usage is TRBV19 and J usage is TRBJ1-1; D remains ambiguous. This CDR3 has 11 residues. The germline V and J ends were trimmed by 5 bases and 7 bases, with 8 bases remaining between them. CDR1 LNHDA and CDR2 SQIVND come from the germline V gene (reference sequence). Here the CDR3 reads CASSFAGEAFF. CDR3 DNA: TGTGCCAGTAGTTTTGCCGGTGAAGCTTTCTTT.

The rearrangement links TRBV7-6 to TRBJ1-6; D perhaps matches TRBD1 (5 bases). CDR1 is SGHVS and CDR2 is FNYEAQ in the germline V gene. The V end lost 4 bases, the J end lost 7 bases, and 14 bases lay between the germline ends. This CDR3 region has 15 residues. The CDR3 sequence is CASSSLDSGNSPLHF. CDR3 in DNA: TGTGCCAGCAGCTCGCTTGACAGTGGAAATTCACCCCTCCACTTT. Complete variable domain (other parts from reference TRBV7-6 and TRBJ1-6): GAGVSQSPRYKVTKRGQDVALRCDPISGHVSLYWYRQALGQGPEFLTYFNYEAQQDKSGLPNDRFSAERPEGSISTLTIQRTEQRDSAMYRCASSSLDSGNSPLHFGNGTRLTVT.

There are a few counts of this clone. V is TRBV23-1 and J is TRBJ1-4, with 7 bases aligning to TRBD1. TRBV23-1 is known as an ORF, though its function is uncertain. Trimming took 0 bases from V and 2 from J; bases not matched to a gene: 9. The CDR3 covers 18 residues. The CDR3 coding sequence is TGCGCCAGCAGTCAATCCTCCACAGGGGAGGCGACTAATGAAAAACTGTTTTTT. Translation gives CASSQSSTGEATNEKLFF.

The chain links TRBV15 to TRBJ2-3; D might be TRBD1 (7 bases). Trimming removed 1 base at V and 3 bases at J, with 14 bases between. The germline CDR1 and CDR2 sequences are LNHNV and YYDKDF (reference sequence). This CDR3 contains 16 residues. The CDR3 sequence is CATSRGGGGRTDTQYF. For the CDR3, the DNA is TGTGCCACCAGCAGAGGCGGAGGGGGCAGAACAGATACGCAGTATTTT.

This chain connects TRBV28 to TRBJ1-2; 7 bases align to TRBD1. J was trimmed by 4 bases and V by 3 bases; bases with no gene match: 2. The CDR3 covers 13 residues. CDR1 is MDHEN and CDR2 is SYDVKM in the germline V gene. CDR3 loop: CASSLGTAYGYTF. CDR3 DNA: TGTGCCAGCAGTTTGGGGACAGCCTATGGCTACACCTTC.

The chain links TRBV11-2 to TRBJ2-5, with 7 bases lining up with TRBD1. V was clipped by 5 bases and J by 1 base; unmatched bases: 7. The CDR3 runs 15 residues. The V gene's germline CDR1 is SGHAT and CDR2 FQNNGV. For the CDR3, the DNA is TGTGCCAGCAGCCGGGACAGCGCCGCCCAAGAGACCCAGTACTTC. Translation: CASSRDSAAQETQYF.